The subject of this entry is one TCR beta chain. What it binds is unknown. This sample is drawn from a study of vaccination and CD4 T cells after COVID-19. The overall study: After nasal swab PCR-confirmed SARS-CoV-2, nine convalescents had mild disease and one severe. At a median 72 days (range 14 to 241) after dose two, post-vaccine samples were obtained. Vaccination of participants consisted of two doses of either BNT162b2 or mRNA-1273 vaccine.

Study-level results: Data came from relatively few convalescent patients and lacked early post-infection timepoints.

The CDR3 has 12 amino acids. Germline CDR1 and CDR2: SEHNR and FQNEAQ (reference sequence). V lost 4 bases, J lost 8 bases, and 10 bases lay in between. A single record per CDR3 protein comes from TCRdb applying MiXCR to the PCR reads. The table records about 20,000 distinct CDR3 sequences, approximately 60% of them present only once. The rearrangement links TRBV7-9 to TRBJ2-3, with no clear D. Sequenced material: CD4+ T cells from blood, taken after SARS-CoV-2 vaccination. This TCR came from a human donor who had recovered from COVID-19. CDR3 region: CASSSTEFTQYF. The CDR3 nucleotides read TGTGCCAGCAGCTCAACCGAGTTTACGCAGTATTTT.